A single sample is the source of the 14 T cell receptor beta chains below, sequenced in a study of CD4 T cells in relation to SARS-CoV-2 and coronaviruses. Sequencing used immunoSEQ multiplex PCR; TCRdb keeps in-frame clones, though not all of them. The data contain some 16,000 clones, over 80% of them singletons. Unexposed donor CD4+ T cells date from about 2011-2018, before the COVID-19 pandemic. CD4+ T cells were isolated from the cells after about ten days of culture. Their antigens are not known. The source material was CD4+ T cells from PBMCs, cultured in vitro. All receptors come from a human donor in good health.

This clone was recorded a few times. The V and J genes are TRBV21-1 and TRBJ2-1; the table gives TRBD2 as D, unverified against the DNA. TRBV21-1 corresponds to a pseudogene. The CDR3 consists of 16 residues. The CDR3 DNA follows: TGTGCCAGCAGCAAAGAGGTCCCGGGAGGGAGGCATGAGCAGTTCTTC. This codes for CASSKEVPGGRHEQFF.

The chain joins TRBV5-4 to TRBJ2-1; D unresolved. Per germline, CDR1 SGHNT and CDR2 YYREEE (reference sequence). CDR3 length: 13 amino acids. Trimming left V 2 bases short and J 10 bases short, with 13 bases between. CDR3 region: CASSLPLREEQFF. CDR3 DNA sequence: TGTGCCAGCAGCTTACCCCTTCGCGAAGAGCAGTTCTTC.

The chain uses TRBV5-1 and TRBJ1-3; 7 nucleotides line up with TRBD1. The trim removed 4 bases at V and 4 bases at J, leaving 2 bases unmatched. Germline lookup yields CDR1 SGHRS and CDR2 YFSETQ. The CDR3 has 13 residues. The CDR3 sequence is CASSPTGGNTIYF. DNA of the CDR3: TGCGCCAGCAGCCCGACAGGGGGAAACACCATATATTTT.

This rearrangement joins TRBV6-5 to TRBJ2-7; 14 nucleotides align to TRBD2. This CDR3 is built from 15 residues. Germline CDR1 reads MNHEY; CDR2 reads SVGAGI. V lost 5 bases, J lost 2 bases, and 2 bases stayed unmatched. CDR3 sequence reads: CASSRLAGGPYEQYF. For the CDR3, the DNA is TGTGCCAGCAGTCGACTAGCGGGAGGGCCCTACGAGCAGTACTTC.

The chain is built from TRBV3-1 (or the pseudogene TRBV3-2) and TRBJ1-1, with 7 bases lining up with TRBD1. CDR3 length: 14 residues. Germline-derived CDR1 and CDR2 are LGHDT and YNNKEL (reference sequence). Trimming took 6 bases from V and 1 from J; bases not matched to a gene: 5. CDR3 residues: CASSPTGPNTEAFF. The CDR3 bases are TGTGCCAGCAGTCCGACAGGGCCGAACACTGAAGCTTTCTTT.

The V call is TRBV3-1 (or the pseudogene TRBV3-2), the J call TRBJ1-1; D is possibly TRBD1 (5 bases). Trimming took off 1 base at V and 1 base at J, with 10 bases between the two ends. The germline CDR1 and CDR2 sequences are LGHDT and YNNKEL (reference sequence). The CDR3 is 15 residues long. The CDR3 DNA is TGTGCCAGCAGCCAAGGGGGGACGCGGAACACTGAAGCTTTCTTT. Translating gives CASSQGGTRNTEAFF.

This clone was counted only a few times. The rearrangement uses TRBV6-6 and TRBJ1-5, with 9 positions matching TRBD1. The CDR3 consists of 14 residues. Germline loops: CDR1 MNHNY, CDR2 SVGAGI (reference sequence). The V segment lost 2 bases and the J segment 5 bases; nucleotides outside the gene matches: 1. The CDR3 DNA sequence: TGTGCCAGCAGTTACCGGGACAGGGATCAGCCCCAGCATTTT. Translation gives CASSYRDRDQPQHF.

J is TRBJ2-6 and V is TRBV19; TRBD2 might be the D (7 bases). Germline assignment: CDR1 LNHDA and CDR2 SQIVND (reference sequence). Trimming removed 3 bases from V and 4 bases from J, with 19 bases in between. This CDR3 contains 18 residues. The DNA of the CDR3 is TGTGCCAGTAGTATCTTTACGGGGGGCGCGCCCGGGGCCAACGTCCTGACTTTC. Protein: CASSIFTGGAPGANVLTF.

V usage is TRBV28 and J usage is TRBJ2-2; 8 bases match TRBD1. V was clipped by 4 bases and J by 7 bases; unmatched bases: 8. Germline V lookup: CDR1 MDHEN, CDR2 SYDVKM. The CDR3 loop spans 15 amino acids. The CDR3 reads CASSSPGGADGELFF. In DNA, the CDR3 is TGTGCCAGCAGTTCCCCAGGGGGCGCAGACGGGGAGCTGTTTTTT.

This clone has a handful of counts. The chain is built from TRBV15 and TRBJ2-1, with 7 bases that match TRBD1. The CDR3 is 12 residues long. Unmatched junction bases numbered 6, after V lost 4 bases and J lost 12 bases. The germline CDR1 and CDR2 sequences are LNHNV and YYDKDF (reference sequence). The CDR3 bases are TGTGCCACCAGCACGCCAGGGGGAGTGCAGTTCTTC. It yields the protein CATSTPGGVQFF.

The chain employs TRBV19 and TRBJ2-7, with D maybe TRBD1 (5 bases). Germline V gene lookup returns CDR1 LNHDA and CDR2 SQIVND (reference sequence). V was cut by 1 base and J by 6 bases, with 13 bases left in between. The CDR3 contains 14 residues. CDR3 sequence reads: CASSIVNQGSEQYF. CDR3 nucleotides: TGTGCCAGTAGTATAGTGAACCAGGGTAGCGAGCAGTACTTC.

This clone was found once. The chain joins TRBV5-1 to TRBJ1-5; D not resolved. CDR3 length: 14 residues. Germline CDR1 and CDR2: SGHRS and YFSETQ. V was shortened by 0 bases and J by 8 bases, with 12 bases between the two germline ends. CDR3 region: CASSLAGAQEPQHF. The CDR3 DNA follows: TGCGCCAGCAGCTTGGCCGGAGCTCAGGAGCCCCAGCATTTT.

This clone was detected only a few times. The chain employs TRBV10-2 and TRBJ1-2, with 9 bases aligning to TRBD1. V lost 2 bases and J lost 11; bases outside the gene matches: 9. The CDR3 has 14 residues. Per germline, CDR1 WSHSY and CDR2 SAAADI. This chain's CDR3 is CASSEIGQGSGYTF. CDR3 in DNA: TGCGCCAGCAGTGAGATCGGACAGGGGAGTGGGTACACCTTC.

The chain employs TRBV18 and TRBJ2-1; D is perhaps TRBD1 (5 bases). The CDR3 contains 14 residues. V lost 5 bases, J lost 3 bases, and 11 bases lay in between. CDR1 is KGHSH and CDR2 is LQKENI in the germline V gene. The CDR3 DNA is TGTGCCAGCTCAGCGGACACAATCTACAATGAGCAGTTCTTC. Protein sequence: CASSADTIYNEQFF.